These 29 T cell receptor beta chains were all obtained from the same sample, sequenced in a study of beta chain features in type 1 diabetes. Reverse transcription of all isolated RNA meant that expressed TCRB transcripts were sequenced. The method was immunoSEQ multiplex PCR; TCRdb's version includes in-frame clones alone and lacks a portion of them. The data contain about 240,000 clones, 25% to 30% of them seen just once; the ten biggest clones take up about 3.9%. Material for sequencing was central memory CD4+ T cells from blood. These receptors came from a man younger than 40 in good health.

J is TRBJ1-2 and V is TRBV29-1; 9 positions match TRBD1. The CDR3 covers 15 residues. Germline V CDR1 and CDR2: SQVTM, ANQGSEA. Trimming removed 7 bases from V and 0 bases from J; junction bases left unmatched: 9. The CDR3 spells CSAQTGGTANYGYTF. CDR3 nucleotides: TGCAGCGCCCAGACAGGGGGGACGGCTAACTATGGCTACACCTTC.

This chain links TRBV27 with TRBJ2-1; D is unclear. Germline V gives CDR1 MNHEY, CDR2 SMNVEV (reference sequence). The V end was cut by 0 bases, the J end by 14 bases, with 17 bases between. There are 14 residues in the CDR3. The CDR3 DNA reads TGTGCCAGCAGTTTATCCACAGTGTTGAATAAGAAGTTCTTC. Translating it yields CASSLSTVLNKKFF.

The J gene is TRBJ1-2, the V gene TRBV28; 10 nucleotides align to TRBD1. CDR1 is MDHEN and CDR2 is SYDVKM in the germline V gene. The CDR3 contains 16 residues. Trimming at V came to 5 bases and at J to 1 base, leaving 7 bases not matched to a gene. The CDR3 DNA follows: TGTGCCAGCAGTCGCCAGGGACAGGGGCTTAACTATGGCTACACCTTC. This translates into CASSRQGQGLNYGYTF.

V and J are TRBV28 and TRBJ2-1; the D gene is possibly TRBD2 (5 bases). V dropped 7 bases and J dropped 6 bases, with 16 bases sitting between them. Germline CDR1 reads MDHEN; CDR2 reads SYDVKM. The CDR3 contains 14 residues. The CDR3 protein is CASNRGSLGNEQFF. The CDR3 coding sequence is TGTGCCAGCAACCGGGGTTCCCTTGGCAATGAGCAGTTCTTC.

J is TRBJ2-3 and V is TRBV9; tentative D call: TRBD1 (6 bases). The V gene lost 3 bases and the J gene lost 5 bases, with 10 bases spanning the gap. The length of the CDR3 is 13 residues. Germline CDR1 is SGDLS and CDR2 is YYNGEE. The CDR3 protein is CASSAQTGDTQYF. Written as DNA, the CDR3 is TGTGCCAGCAGCGCTCAGACAGGAGATACGCAGTATTTT.

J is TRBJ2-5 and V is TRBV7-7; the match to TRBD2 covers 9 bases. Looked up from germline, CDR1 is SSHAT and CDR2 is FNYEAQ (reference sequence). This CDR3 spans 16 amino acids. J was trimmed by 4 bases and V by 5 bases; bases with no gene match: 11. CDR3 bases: TGTGCCAGCAGCCCCTCCGGCCTAGCGGGAATAGAGACCCAGTACTTC. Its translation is CASSPSGLAGIETQYF.

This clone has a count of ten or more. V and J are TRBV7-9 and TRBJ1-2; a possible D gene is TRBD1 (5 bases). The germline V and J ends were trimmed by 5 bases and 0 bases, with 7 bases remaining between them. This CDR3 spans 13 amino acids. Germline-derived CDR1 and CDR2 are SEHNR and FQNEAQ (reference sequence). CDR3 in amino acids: CASSTGPNYGYTF. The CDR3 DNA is TGTGCCAGCAGCACAGGACCTAACTATGGCTACACCTTC.

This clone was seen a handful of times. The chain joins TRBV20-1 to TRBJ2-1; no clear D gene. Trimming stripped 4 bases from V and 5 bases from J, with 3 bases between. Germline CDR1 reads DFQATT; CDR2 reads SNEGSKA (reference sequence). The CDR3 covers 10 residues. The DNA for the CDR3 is TGCAGTGCTACGGACAATGAGCAGTTCTTC. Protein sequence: CSATDNEQFF.

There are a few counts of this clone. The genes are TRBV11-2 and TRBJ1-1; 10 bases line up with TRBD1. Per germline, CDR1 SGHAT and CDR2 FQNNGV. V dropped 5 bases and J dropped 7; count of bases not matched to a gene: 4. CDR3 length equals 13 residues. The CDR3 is CASSVTGGGEAFF. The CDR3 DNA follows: TGTGCCAGCAGCGTGACAGGGGGCGGTGAAGCTTTCTTT.

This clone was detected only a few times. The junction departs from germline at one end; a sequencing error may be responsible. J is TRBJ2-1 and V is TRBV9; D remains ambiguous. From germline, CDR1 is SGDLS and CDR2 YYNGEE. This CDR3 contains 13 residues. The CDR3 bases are TGTGCCAGCAGCGTAGTGACGAACAATGAGCAGCTCTTC. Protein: CASSVVTNNEQLF.

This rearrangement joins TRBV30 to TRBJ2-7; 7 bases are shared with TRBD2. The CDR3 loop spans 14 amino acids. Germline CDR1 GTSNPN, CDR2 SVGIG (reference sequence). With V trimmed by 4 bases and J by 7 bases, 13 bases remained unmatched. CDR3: CAWKPGTTSREQYF. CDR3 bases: TGTGCCTGGAAACCCGGGACTACAAGTCGAGAGCAGTACTTC.

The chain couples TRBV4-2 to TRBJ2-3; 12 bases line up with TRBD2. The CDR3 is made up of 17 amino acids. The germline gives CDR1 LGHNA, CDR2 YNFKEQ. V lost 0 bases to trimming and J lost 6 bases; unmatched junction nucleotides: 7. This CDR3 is CASSQEGASGGADTQYF. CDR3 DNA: TGTGCCAGCAGCCAAGAAGGAGCTAGCGGGGGGGCGGATACGCAGTATTTT.

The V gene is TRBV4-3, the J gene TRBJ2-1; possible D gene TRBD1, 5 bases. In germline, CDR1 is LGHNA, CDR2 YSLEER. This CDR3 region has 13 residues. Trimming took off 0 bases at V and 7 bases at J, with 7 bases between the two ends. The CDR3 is CASSQDHRNEQFF. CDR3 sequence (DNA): TGCGCCAGCAGCCAAGATCACAGGAATGAGCAGTTCTTC.

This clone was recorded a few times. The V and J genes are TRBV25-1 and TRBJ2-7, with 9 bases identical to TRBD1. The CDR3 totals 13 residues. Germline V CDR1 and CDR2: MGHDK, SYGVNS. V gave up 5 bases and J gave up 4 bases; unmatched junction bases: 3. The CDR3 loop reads CASSPGQGYEQYF. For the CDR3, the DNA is TGTGCCAGCAGTCCGGGACAGGGTTACGAGCAGTACTTC.

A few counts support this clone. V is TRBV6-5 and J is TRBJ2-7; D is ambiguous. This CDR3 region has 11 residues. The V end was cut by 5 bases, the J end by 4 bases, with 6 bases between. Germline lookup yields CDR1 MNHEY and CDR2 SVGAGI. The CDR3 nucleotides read TGTGCCAGCAGTGGCCAGTACGAGCAGTACTTC. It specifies CASSGQYEQYF.

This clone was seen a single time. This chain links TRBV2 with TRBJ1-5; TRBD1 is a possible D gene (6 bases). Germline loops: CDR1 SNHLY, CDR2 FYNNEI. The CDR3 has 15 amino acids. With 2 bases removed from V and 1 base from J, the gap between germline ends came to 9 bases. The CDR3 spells CASSESGVSNQPQHF. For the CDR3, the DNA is TGTGCCAGCAGTGAATCAGGGGTCAGCAATCAGCCCCAGCATTTT.

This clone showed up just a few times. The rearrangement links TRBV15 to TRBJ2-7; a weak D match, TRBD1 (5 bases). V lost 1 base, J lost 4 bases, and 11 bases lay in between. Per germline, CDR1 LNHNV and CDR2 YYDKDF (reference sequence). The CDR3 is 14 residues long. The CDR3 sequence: CATSRVQGQYEQYF. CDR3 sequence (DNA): TGTGCCACCAGCAGAGTCCAGGGTCAATACGAGCAGTACTTC.

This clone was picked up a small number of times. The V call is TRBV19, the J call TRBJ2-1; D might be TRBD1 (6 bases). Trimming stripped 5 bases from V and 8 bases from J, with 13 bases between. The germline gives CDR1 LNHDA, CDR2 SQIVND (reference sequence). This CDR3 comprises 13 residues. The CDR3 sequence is CASSVRGLDEQFF. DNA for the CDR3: TGTGCCAGTAGTGTAAGGGGGTTGGATGAGCAGTTCTTC.

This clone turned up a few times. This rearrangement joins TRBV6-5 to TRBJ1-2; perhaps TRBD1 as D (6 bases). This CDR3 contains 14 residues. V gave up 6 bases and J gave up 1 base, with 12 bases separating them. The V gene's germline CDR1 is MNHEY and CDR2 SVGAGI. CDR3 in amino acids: CASSGTFFNYGYTF. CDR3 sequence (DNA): TGTGCCAGCAGCGGGACATTCTTTAACTATGGCTACACCTTC.

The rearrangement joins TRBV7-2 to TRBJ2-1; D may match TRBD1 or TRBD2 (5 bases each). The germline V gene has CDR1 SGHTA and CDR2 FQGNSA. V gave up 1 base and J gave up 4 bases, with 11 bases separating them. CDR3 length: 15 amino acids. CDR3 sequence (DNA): TGTGCCAGCAGCTTAGACGGGGCATCTTACAATGAGCAGTTCTTC. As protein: CASSLDGASYNEQFF.

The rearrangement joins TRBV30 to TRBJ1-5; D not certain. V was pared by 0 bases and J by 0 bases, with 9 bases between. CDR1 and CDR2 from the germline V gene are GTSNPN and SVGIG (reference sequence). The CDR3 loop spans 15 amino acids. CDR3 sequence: CAWSVRGGSNQPQHF. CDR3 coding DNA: TGTGCCTGGAGTGTAAGAGGAGGTAGCAATCAGCCCCAGCATTTT.

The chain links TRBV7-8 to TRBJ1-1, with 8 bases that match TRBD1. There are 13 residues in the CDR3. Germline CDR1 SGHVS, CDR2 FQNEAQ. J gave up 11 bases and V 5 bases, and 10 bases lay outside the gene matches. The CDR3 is CASSPQTGAAAFF. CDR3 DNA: TGTGCCAGCAGCCCCCAGACAGGGGCGGCGGCTTTCTTT.

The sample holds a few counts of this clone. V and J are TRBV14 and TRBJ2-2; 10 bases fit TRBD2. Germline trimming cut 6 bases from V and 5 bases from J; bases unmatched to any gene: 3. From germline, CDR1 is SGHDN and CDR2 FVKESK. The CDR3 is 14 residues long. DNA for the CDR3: TGTGCCAGCAGAAGGACTAGCGGTACCGGGGAGCTGTTTTTT. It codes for CASRRTSGTGELFF.

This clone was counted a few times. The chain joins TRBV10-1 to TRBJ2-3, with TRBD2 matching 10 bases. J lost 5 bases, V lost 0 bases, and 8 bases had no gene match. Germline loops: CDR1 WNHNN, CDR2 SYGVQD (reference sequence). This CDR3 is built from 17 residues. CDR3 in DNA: TGCGCCAGCAGTGAGTCCGAACTAGCGGGGACCGGAGATACGCAGTATTTT. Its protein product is CASSESELAGTGDTQYF.

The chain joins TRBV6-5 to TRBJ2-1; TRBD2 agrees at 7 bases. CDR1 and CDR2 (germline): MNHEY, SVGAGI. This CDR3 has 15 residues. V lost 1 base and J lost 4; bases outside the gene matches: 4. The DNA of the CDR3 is TGTGCCAGCAGTTACTTGCGGGGGTCTTACAATGAGCAGTTCTTC. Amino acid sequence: CASSYLRGSYNEQFF.

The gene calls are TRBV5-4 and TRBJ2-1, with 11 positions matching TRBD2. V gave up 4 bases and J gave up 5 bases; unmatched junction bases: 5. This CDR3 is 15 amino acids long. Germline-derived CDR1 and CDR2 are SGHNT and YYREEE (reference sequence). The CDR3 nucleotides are TGTGCCAGCAGCCGCGGGACTAGCGGAAACAATGAGCAGTTCTTC. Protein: CASSRGTSGNNEQFF.

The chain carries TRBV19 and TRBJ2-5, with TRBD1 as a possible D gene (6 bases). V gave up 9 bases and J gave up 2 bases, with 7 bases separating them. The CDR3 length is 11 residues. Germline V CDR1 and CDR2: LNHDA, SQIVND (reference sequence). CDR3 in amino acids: CARRGQETQYF. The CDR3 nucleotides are TGTGCCAGGAGGGGGCAAGAGACCCAGTACTTC.

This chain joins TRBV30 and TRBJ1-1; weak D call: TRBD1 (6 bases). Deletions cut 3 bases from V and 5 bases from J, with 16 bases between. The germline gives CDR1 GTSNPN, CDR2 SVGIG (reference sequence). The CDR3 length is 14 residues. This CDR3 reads CAWRAGETWTEAFF. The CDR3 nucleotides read TGTGCCTGGAGGGCAGGGGAGACATGGACTGAAGCTTTCTTT.

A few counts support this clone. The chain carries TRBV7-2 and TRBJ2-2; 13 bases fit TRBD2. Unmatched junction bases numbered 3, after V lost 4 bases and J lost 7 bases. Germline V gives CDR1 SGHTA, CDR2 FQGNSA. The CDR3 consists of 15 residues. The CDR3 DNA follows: TGTGCCAGCAGCTGGGGACTAGCGGGGAACGGGGAGCTGTTTTTT. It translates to CASSWGLAGNGELFF.